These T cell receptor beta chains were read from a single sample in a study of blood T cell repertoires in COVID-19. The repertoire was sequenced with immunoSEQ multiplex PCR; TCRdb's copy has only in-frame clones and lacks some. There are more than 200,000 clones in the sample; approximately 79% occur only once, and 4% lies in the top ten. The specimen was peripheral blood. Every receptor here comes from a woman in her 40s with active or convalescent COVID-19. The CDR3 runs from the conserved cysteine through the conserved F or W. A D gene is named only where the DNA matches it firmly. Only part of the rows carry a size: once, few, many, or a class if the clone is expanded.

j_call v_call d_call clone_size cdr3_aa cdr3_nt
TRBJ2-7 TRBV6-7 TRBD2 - CASSTLLAGGPPSYEQYF TGTGCCAGCAGCACACTCCTAGCGGGGGGACCCCCCTCCTACGAGCAGTACTTC
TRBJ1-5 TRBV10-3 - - CAISVGEYSNQPQHF TGTGCCATCAGTGTTGGGGAGTATAGCAATCAGCCCCAGCATTTT
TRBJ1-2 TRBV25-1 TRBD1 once CASSAMTGGRGYTF TGTGCCAGCAGTGCTATGACAGGGGGCCGAGGCTACACCTTC
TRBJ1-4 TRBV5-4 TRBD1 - CASSSRTGEGGMFF TGTGCCAGCAGCTCCCGGACAGGCGAGGGAGGAATGTTTTTT
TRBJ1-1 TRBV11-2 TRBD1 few CASSSGQGLTEAFF TGTGCCAGCAGCTCCGGACAGGGGTTGACTGAAGCTTTCTTT
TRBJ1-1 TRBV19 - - CASSWGRTEAFF TGTGCCAGTAGTTGGGGGCGTACTGAAGCTTTCTTT
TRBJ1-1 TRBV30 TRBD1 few CAWKYRTGQNTEAFF TGTGCCTGGAAATATAGGACAGGGCAAAACACTGAAGCTTTCTTT
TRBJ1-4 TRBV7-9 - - CASSLSGGIGNEKLFF TGTGCCAGCAGCTTATCGGGGGGCATTGGTAATGAAAAACTGTTTTTT
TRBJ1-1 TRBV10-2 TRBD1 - CASSDLQGNEAFF TGCGCCAGCAGTGACCTACAGGGGAATGAAGCTTTCTTT
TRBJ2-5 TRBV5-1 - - CASSLGWRGGSQETQYF TGCGCCAGCAGCTTGGGATGGAGAGGGGGTAGCCAAGAGACCCAGTACTTC
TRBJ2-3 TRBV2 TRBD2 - CASSAGGPPDTQYF TGTGCCAGCAGTGCGGGGGGGCCCCCAGATACGCAGTATTTT
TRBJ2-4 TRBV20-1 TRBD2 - CSASTDSGGAKDIQYF TGCAGTGCTAGTACGGATAGCGGGGGGGCCAAGGACATTCAGTACTTC
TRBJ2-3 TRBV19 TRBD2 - CASSLNSGASTDTQYF TGTGCCAGTAGTCTTAATAGCGGGGCTAGCACAGATACGCAGTATTTT
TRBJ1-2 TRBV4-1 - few CASSQVMGGGYGYTF TGCGCCAGCAGCCAAGTCATGGGGGGGGGCTATGGCTACACCTTC
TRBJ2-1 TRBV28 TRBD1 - CASSPGTGIYNEQFF TGTGCCAGCAGTCCCGGGACAGGGATTTACAATGAGCAGTTCTTC
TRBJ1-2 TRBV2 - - CASSEDLRGGYTF TGTGCCAGCAGTGAGGACCTGAGAGGGGGCTACACCTTC
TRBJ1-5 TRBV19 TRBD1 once CASSLADGQGATLRQPQHF TGTGCCAGTAGTCTCGCGGATGGACAGGGCGCGACGTTGCGTCAGCCCCAGCATTTT
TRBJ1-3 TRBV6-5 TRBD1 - CASSYPQGDSGNTIYF TGTGCCAGCAGTTACCCACAGGGGGACTCTGGAAACACCATATATTTT
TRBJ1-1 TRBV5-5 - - CASRSPGGKAEAFF TGTGCCAGCAGATCTCCGGGGGGGAAGGCTGAAGCTTTCTTT
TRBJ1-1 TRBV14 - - CASSPGKDGEAFF TGTGCCAGCAGCCCCGGGAAGGACGGAGAAGCTTTCTTT
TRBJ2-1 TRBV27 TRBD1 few CASSFSGQGNNEQFF TGTGCCAGCAGTTTTTCGGGACAGGGAAACAATGAGCAGTTCTTC
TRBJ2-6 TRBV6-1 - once CASSDRGSGANVLTF TGTGCCAGCAGTGACAGGGGATCTGGGGCCAACGTCCTGACTTTC
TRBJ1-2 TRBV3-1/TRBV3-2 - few CASSQDGRGGYGYTF TGTGCCAGCAGCCAAGACGGGAGGGGAGGGTATGGCTACACCTTC
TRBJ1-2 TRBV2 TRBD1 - CASSKGQGDGYTF TGTGCCAGCAGCAAAGGACAGGGGGATGGCTACACCTTC
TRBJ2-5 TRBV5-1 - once CASSLRGETQYF TGCGCCAGCAGCTTGAGGGGGGAGACCCAGTACTTC
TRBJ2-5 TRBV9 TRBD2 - CASSVAGGGGVQETQYF TGTGCCAGCAGCGTAGCTGGGGGCGGGGGGGTCCAAGAGACCCAGTACTTC
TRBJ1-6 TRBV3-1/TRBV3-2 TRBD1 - CASSQGTDNSPLHF TGTGCCAGCAGCCAGGGGACAGATAATTCACCCCTCCACTTT
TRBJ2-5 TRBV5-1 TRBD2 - CASSPVRLAGGQETQYF TGCGCCAGCAGCCCGGTCAGGCTAGCGGGGGGTCAAGAGACCCAGTACTTC
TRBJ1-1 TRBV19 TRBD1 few CASREGTGRFDTEAFF TGTGCCAGTAGGGAGGGGACAGGGCGTTTTGACACTGAAGCTTTCTTT
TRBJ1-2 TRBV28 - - CASSPGNYGYTF TGTGCCAGCAGTCCAGGGAACTATGGCTACACCTTC
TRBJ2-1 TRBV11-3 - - CASSLGSSRNEQFF TGTGCCAGCAGCTTAGGTTCCTCGAGGAATGAGCAGTTCTTC
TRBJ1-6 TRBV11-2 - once CASSFNYGGANNSPLHF TGTGCCAGCAGCTTCAATTACGGGGGGGCTAATAATTCACCCCTCCACTTT
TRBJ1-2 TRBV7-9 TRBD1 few CASSSLMDRGPVNYGYTF TGTGCCAGCAGCTCGTTGATGGACAGGGGGCCTGTTAACTATGGCTACACCTTC
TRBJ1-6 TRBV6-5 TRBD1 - CASSSGTGYSPLHF TGTGCCAGCAGCTCCGGGACAGGGTATTCACCCCTCCACTTT
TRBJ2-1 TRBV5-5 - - CASSLDRVAPSSYNEQFF TGTGCCAGCAGCTTGGATCGCGTAGCCCCGAGCTCCTACAATGAGCAGTTCTTC
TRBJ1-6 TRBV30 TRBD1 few CAWSRRTGRDSPLHF TGTGCCTGGAGTCGAAGGACAGGGAGAGATTCACCCCTCCACTTT
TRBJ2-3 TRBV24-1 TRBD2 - CATSGSRLAGATSTDTQYF TGTGCCACCAGTGGCTCTCGGCTAGCGGGGGCAACTAGCACAGATACGCAGTATTTT
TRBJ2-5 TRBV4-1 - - CASSSISQETQYF TGCGCCAGCAGCTCTATTTCACAAGAGACCCAGTACTTC
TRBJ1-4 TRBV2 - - CASRTEVNEKLFF TGTGCCAGCAGGACGGAGGTTAATGAAAAACTGTTTTTT
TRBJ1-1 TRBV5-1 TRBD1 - CASSTGQGLGTEAFF TGCGCCAGCAGCACGGGACAGGGGCTGGGCACTGAAGCTTTCTTT